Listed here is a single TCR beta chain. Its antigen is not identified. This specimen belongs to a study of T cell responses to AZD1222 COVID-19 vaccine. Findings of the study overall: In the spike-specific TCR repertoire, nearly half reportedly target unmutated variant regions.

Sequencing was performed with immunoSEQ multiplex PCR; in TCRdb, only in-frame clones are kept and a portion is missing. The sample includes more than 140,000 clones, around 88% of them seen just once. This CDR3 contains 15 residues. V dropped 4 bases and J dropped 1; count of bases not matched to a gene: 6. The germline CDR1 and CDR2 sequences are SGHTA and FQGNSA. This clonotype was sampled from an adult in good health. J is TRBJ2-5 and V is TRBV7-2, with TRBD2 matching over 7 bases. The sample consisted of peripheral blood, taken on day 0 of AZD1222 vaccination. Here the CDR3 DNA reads TGTGCCAGCAGCTCGGGGGGAGGGTCCCAAGAGACCCAGTACTTC. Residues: CASSSGGGSQETQYF.